This T cell receptor beta chain was recovered during a study of Tregs in tolerant kidney transplant recipients. Study-wide findings and caveats: Expanding Tregs on activated donor B cells appeared to best identify donor-specific TCRbeta clones.

The repertoire was sequenced with immunoSEQ multiplex PCR; TCRdb's copy has only in-frame clones and lacks some. The profile covers about 240,000 clones, with about 86% appearing a single time and 0.64% taken by the ten largest. Details on this clone: What it binds is unknown.

Thawed PBMCs were FACS-sorted into unstimulated CD4+CD25+CD127- regulatory T cells, CD4+CD25- non-regulatory cells, CD4 and CD8 cells. V was clipped by 0 bases and J by 1 base, with 22 bases between them. Germline loops: CDR1 SGDLS, CDR2 YYNGEE. There are 19 residues in the CDR3. The sequenced material came from CD4+ T cells from blood. The chain couples TRBV9 to TRBJ1-1; D is ambiguous. The sequence was collected from a human donor in good health. The CDR3 nucleotides are TGTGCCAGCAGCGTAGAGAGTTGGCCGGGTAGGGCATGGAACACTGAAGCTTTCTTT. Encoded protein: CASSVESWPGRAWNTEAFF.